This T cell receptor beta chain derives from a study of cytomegalovirus exposure and HLA in healthy donors. Whole-study findings and limits: The study had only CMV serostatus as immune exposure information. The study flagged around 150 TCR beta chains as cytomegalovirus-associated.

V gave up 2 bases and J gave up 5 bases; unmatched junction bases: 5. The CDR3 is made up of 15 amino acids. The germline V gene encodes CDR1 WNHNN and CDR2 SYGVQD (reference sequence). Researchers ran the PCR with 60 Vbeta and 13 Jbeta primers. TCRdb's table, derived via immunoSEQ multiplex PCR, lists solely in-frame clones and lacks some. The data contain 100,000 to 150,000 clones, over 70% of them singletons. In regard to this clone: The antigen remains undetermined.

The V and J genes are TRBV10-1 and TRBJ2-1; 8 bases agree with TRBD2. The sequencing sample was made of PBMCs. The clonotype was recovered from a man younger than 30 in good health and CMV-seropositive. The CDR3 reads CASSEPGTRNNEQFF. The CDR3 DNA reads TGCGCCAGCAGTGAGCCCGGGACTAGAAACAATGAGCAGTTCTTC.